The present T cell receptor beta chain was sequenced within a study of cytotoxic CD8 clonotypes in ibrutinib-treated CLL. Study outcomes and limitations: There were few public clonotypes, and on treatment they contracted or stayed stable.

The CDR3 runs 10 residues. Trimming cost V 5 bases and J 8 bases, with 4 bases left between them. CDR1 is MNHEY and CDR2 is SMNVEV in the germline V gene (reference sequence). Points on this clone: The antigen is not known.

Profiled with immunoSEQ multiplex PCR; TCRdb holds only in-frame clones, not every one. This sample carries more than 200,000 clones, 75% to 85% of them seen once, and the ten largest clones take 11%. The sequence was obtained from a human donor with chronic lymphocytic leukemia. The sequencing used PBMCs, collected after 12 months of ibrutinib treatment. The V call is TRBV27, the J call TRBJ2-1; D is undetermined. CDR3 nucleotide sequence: TGTGCCAGCAGTGCCTATGAGCAGTTCTTC. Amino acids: CASSAYEQFF.